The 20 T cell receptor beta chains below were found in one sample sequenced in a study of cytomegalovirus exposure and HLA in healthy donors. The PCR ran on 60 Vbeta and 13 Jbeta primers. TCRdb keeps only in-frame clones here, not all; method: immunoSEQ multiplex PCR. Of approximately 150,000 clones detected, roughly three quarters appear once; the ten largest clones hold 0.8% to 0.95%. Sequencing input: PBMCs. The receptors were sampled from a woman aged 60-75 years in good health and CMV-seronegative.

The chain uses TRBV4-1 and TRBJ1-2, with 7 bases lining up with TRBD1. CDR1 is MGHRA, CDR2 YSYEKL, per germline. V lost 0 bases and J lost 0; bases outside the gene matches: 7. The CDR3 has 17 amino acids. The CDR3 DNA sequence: TGCGCCAGCAGCCAAGATGTACAGGGGTATTCTAACTATGGCTACACCTTC. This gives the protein CASSQDVQGYSNYGYTF.

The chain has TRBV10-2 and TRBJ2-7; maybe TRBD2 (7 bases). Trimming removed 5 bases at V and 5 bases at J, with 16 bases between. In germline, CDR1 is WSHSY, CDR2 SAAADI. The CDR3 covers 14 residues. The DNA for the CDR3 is TGCGCCAGCAGTCCGGGGGGCTCCGGGGACGAGCAGTACTTC. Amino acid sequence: CASSPGGSGDEQYF.

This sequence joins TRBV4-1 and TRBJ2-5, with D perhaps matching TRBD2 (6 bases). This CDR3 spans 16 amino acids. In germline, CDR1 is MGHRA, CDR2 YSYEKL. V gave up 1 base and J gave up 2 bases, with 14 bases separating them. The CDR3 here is CASSQVIGGTQETQYF. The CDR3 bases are TGCGCCAGCAGCCAAGTGATCGGCGGGACTCAAGAGACCCAGTACTTC.

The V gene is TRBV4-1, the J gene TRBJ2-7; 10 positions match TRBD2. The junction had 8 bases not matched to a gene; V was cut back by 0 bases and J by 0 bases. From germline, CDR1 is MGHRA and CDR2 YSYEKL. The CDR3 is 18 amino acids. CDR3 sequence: CASSQEGLAGVYSYEQYF. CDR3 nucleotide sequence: TGCGCCAGCAGCCAAGAGGGGCTAGCGGGGGTTTACTCCTACGAGCAGTACTTC.

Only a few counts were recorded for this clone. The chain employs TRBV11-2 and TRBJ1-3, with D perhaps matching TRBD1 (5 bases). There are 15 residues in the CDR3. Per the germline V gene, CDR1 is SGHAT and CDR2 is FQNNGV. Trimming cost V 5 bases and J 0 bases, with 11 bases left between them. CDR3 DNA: TGTGCCAGCAGCCAACAGGACAACTCTGGAAACACCATATATTTT. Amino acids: CASSQQDNSGNTIYF. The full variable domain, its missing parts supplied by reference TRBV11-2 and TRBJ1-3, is EAGVAQSPRYKIIEKRQSVAFWCNPISGHATLYWYQQILGQGPKLLIQFQNNGVVDDSQLPKDRFSAERLKGVDSTLKIQPAKLEDSAVYLCASSQQDNSGNTIYFGEGSWLTVV.

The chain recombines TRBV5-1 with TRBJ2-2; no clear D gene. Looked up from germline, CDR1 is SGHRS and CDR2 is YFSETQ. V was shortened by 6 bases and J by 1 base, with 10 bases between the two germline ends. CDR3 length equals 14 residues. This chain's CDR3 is CASNPAENTGELFF. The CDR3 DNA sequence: TGCGCCAGCAATCCTGCAGAGAACACCGGGGAGCTGTTTTTT.

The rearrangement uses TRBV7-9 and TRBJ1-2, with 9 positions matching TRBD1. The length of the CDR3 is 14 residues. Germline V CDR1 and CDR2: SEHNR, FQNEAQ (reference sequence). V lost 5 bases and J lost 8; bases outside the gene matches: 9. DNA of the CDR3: TGTGCCAGCAGCCGATCGGGACAGGGAGGAGGCTACACCTTC. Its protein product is CASSRSGQGGGYTF.

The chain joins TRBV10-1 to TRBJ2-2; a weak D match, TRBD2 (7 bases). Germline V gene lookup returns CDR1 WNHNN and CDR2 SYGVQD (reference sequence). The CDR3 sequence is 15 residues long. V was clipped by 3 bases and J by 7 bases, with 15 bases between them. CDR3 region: CASSDEGGPIGELFF. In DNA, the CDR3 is TGCGCCAGCAGTGATGAGGGGGGGCCCATCGGGGAGCTGTTTTTT.

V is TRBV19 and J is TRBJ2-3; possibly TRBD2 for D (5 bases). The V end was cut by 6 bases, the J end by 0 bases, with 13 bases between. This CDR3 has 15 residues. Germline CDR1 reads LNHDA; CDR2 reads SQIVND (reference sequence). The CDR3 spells CASRGRAASTDTQYF. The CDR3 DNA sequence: TGTGCCAGTAGGGGGAGAGCGGCCAGCACAGATACGCAGTATTTT.

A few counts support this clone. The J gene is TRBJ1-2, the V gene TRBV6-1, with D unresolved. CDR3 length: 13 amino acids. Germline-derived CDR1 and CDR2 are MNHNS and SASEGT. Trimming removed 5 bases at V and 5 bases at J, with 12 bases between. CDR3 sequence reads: CASSTDTPYGYTF. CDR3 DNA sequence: TGTGCCAGCAGTACCGACACCCCGTATGGCTACACCTTC.

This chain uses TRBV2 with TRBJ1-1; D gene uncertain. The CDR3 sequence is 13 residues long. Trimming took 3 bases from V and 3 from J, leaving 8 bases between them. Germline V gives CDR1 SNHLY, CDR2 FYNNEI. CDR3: CASSEFRDTEAFF. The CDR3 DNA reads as TGTGCCAGCAGTGAGTTCCGGGACACTGAAGCTTTCTTT. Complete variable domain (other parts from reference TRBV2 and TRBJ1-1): EPEVTQTPSHQVTQMGQEVILRCVPISNHLYFYWYRQILGQKVEFLVSFYNNEISEKSEIFDDQFSVERPDGSNFTLKIRSTKLEDSAMYFCASSEFRDTEAFFGQGTRLTVV.

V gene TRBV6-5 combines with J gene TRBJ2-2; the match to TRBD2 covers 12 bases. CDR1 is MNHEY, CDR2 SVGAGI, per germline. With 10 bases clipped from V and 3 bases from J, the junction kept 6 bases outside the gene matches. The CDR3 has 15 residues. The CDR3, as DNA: TGTGCCACCAGCCTAGCGGGGGGGTACACCGGGGAGCTGTTTTTT. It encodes CATSLAGGYTGELFF.

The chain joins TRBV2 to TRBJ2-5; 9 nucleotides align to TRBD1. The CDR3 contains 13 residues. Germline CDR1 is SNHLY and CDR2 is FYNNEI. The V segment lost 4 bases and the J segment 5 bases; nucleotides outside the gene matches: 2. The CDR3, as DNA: TGTGCCAGCAGTGGACAGGGGGTCGAGACCCAGTACTTC. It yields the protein CASSGQGVETQYF.

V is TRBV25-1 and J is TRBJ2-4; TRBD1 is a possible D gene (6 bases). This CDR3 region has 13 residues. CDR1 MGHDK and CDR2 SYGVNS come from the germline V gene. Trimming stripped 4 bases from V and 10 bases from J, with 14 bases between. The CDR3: CASSAARTVIQYF. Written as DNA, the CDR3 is TGTGCCAGCAGTGCGGCCAGGACAGTGATTCAGTACTTC.

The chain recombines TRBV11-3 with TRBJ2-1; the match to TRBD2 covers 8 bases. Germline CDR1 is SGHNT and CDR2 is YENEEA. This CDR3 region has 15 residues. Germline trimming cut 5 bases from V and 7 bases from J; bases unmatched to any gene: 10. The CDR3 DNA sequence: TGTGCCAGCAGCAATGGACTAGCAGGCGGGAATGAGCAGTTCTTC. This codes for CASSNGLAGGNEQFF.

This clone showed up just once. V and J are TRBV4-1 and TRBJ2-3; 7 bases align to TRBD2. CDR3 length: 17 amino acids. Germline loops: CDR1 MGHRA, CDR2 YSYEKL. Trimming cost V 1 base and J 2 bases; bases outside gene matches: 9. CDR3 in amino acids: CASSQAPSAGFTDTQYF. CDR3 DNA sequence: TGCGCCAGCAGCCAAGCCCCCTCAGCGGGGTTCACAGATACGCAGTATTTT.

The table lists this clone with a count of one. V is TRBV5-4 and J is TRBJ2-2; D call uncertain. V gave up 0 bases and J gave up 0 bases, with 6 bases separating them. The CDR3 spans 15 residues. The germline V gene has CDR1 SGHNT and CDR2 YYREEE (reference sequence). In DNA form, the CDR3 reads TGTGCCAGCAGCTTGGAGCAAGCGAACACCGGGGAGCTGTTTTTT. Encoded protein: CASSLEQANTGELFF. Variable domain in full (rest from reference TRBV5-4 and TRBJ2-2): ETGVTQSPTHLIKTRGQQVTLRCSSQSGHNTVSWYQQALGQGPQFIFQYYREEENGRGNFPPRFSGLQFPNYSSELNVNALELDDSALYLCASSLEQANTGELFFGEGSRLTVL.

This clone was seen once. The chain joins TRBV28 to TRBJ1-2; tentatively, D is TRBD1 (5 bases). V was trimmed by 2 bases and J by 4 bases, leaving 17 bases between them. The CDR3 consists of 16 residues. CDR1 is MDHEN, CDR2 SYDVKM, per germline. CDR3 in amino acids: CASSLPGRGNSYGYTF. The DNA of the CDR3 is TGTGCCAGCAGTTTACCCGGTAGGGGCAACAGCTATGGCTACACCTTC.

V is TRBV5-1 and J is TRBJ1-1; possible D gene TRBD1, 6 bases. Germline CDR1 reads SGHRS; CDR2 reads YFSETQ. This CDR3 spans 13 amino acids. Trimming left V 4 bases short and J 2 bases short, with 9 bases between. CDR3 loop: CASSEGVNTEAFF. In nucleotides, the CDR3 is TGCGCCAGCAGCGAGGGGGTAAACACTGAAGCTTTCTTT.

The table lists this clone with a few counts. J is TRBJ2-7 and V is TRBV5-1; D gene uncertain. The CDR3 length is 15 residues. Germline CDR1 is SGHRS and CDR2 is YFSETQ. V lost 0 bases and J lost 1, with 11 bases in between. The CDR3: CASSLEDPGSYEQYF. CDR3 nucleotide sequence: TGCGCCAGCAGCTTGGAAGATCCCGGGTCCTACGAGCAGTACTTC.